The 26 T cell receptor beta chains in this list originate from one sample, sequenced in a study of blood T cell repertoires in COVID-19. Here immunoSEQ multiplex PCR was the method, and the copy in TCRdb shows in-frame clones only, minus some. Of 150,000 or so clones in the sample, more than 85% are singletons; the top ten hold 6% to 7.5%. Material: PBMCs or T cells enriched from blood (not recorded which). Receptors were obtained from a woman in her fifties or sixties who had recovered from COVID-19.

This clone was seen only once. The CDR3 loop is CASSRGDRVGETQYF. DNA of the CDR3: TGCGCCAGCAGCCGCGGTGACAGGGTGGGAGAGACCCAGTACTTC. The rearrangement links TRBV5-1 to TRBJ2-5; 7 positions match TRBD1. The germline gives CDR1 SGHRS, CDR2 YFSETQ. V shed 4 bases, J shed 4 bases, and the junction held 10 bases outside the gene matches. The CDR3 runs to 15 residues.

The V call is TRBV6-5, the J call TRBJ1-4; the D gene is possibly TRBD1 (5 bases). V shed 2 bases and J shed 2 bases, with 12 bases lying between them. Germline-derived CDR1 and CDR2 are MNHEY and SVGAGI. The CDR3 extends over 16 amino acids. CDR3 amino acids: CASSYRAGITNEKLFF. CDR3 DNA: TGTGCCAGCAGTTACCGGGCAGGGATCACTAATGAAAAACTGTTTTTT.

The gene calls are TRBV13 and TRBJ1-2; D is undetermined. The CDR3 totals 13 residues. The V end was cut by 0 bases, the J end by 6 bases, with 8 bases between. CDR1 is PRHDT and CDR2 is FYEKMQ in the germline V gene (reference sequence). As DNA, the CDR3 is TGTGCCAGCAGCTTAGGGGTCGGTCATGGCTACACCTTC. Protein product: CASSLGVGHGYTF.

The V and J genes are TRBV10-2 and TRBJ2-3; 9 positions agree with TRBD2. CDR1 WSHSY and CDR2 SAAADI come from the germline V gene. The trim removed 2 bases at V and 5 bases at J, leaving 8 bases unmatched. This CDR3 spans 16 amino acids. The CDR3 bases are TGCGCCAGCAGTGAGGTTAGCGGGAGTTTTAGAGATACGCAGTATTTT. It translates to CASSEVSGSFRDTQYF.

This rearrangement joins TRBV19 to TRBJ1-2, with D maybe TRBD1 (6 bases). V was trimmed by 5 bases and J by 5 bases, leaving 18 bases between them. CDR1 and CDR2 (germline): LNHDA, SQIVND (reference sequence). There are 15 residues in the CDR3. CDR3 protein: CASSSAGELRYGYTF. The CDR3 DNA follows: TGTGCCAGTAGTTCTGCAGGGGAGCTTCGGTATGGCTACACCTTC. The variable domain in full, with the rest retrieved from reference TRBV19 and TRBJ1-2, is DGGITQSPKYLFRKEGQNVTLSCEQNLNHDAMYWYRQDPGQGLRLIYYSQIVNDFQKGDIAEGYSVSREKKESFPLTVTSAQKNPTAFYLCASSSAGELRYGYTFGSGTRLTVV.

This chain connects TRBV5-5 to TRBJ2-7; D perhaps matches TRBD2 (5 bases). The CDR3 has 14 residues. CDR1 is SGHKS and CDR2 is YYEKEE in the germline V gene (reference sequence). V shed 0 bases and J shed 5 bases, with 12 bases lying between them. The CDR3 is CASSLVPEGDEQYF. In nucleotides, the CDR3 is TGTGCCAGCAGCTTGGTCCCCGAGGGCGACGAGCAGTACTTC.

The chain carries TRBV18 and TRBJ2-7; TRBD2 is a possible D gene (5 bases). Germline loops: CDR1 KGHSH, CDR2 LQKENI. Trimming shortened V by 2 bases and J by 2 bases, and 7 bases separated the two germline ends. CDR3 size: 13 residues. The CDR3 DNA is TGTGCCAGCTCACCAGGGAGTCCCTACGAGCAGTACTTC. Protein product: CASSPGSPYEQYF.

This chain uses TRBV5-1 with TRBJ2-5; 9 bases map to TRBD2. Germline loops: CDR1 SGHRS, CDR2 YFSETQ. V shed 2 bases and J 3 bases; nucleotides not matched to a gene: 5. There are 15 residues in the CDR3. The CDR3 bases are TGCGCCAGCAGCTTCAGCTCTAGCGGGAAAGAGACCCAGTACTTC. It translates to CASSFSSSGKETQYF.

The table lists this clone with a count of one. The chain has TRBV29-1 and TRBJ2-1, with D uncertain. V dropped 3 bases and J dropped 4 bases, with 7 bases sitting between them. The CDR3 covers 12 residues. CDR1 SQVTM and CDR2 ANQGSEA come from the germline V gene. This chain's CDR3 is CSVENSYNEQFF. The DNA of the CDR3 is TGCAGCGTTGAGAACAGTTACAATGAGCAGTTCTTC.

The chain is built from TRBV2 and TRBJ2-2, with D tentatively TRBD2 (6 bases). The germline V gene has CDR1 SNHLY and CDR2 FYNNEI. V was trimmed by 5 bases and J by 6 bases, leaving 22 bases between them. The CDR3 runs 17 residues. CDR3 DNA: TGTGCCAGCAGTCGGCGGGAAAACCCGAAAGGGTCCGGGGAGCTGTTTTTT. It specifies CASSRRENPKGSGELFF.

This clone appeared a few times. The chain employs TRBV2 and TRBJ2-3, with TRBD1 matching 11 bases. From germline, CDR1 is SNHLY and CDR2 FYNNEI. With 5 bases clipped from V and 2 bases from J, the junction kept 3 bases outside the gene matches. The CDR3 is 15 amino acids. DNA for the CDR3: TGTGCCAGCAGTACCGGACAGGGGGCCACAGATACGCAGTATTTT. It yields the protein CASSTGQGATDTQYF.

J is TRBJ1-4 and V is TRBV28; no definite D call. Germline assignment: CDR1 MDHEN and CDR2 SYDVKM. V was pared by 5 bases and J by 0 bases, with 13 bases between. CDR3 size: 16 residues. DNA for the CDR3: TGTGCCAGCAGTCCCGCCCGGGGAGCAACTAATGAAAAACTGTTTTTT. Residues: CASSPARGATNEKLFF.

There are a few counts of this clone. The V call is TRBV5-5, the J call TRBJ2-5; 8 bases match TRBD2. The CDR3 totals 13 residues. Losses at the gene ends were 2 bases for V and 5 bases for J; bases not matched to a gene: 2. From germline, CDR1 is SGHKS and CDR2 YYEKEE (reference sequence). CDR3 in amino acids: CASSFGRAETQYF. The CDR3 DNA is TGTGCCAGCAGCTTCGGGAGGGCGGAGACCCAGTACTTC.

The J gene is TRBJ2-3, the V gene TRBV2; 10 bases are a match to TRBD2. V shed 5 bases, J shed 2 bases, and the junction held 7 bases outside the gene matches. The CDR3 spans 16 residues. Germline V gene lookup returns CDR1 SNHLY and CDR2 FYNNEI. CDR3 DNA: TGTGCCAGCAGTACCGGGACTAGCGACTACACAGATACGCAGTATTTT. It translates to CASSTGTSDYTDTQYF. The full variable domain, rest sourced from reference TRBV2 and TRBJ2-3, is EPEVTQTPSHQVTQMGQEVILRCVPISNHLYFYWYRQILGQKVEFLVSFYNNEISEKSEIFDDQFSVERPDGSNFTLKIRSTKLEDSAMYFCASSTGTSDYTDTQYFGPGTRLTVL.

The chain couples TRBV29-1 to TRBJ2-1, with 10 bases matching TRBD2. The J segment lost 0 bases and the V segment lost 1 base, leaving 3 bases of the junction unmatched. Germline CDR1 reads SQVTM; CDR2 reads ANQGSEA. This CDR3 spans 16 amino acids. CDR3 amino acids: CSVEVPSGSSYNEQFF. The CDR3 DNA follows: TGCAGCGTTGAAGTCCCTAGCGGGAGCTCCTACAATGAGCAGTTCTTC.

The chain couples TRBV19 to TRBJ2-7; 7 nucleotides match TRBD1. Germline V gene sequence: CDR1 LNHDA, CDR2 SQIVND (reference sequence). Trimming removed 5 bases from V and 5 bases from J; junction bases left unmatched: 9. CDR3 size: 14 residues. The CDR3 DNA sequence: TGTGCCAGTAGTTCCAGGGGGAAGACCCACGAGCAGTACTTC. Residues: CASSSRGKTHEQYF.

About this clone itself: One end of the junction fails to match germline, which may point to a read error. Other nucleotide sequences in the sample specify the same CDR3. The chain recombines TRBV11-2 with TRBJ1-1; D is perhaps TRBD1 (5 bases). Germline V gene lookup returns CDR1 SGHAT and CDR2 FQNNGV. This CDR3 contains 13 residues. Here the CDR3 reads CASSLDRGAEAFF. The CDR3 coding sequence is TGTGCCAGCAGCCTAGACCGGGGGGCTGAAGCTTTCTTT.

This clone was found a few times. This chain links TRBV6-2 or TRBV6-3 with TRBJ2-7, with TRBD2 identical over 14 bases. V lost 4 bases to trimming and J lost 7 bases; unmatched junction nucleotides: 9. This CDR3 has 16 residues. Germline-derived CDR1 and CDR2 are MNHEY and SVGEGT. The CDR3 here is CASSLPRTSGRREQYF. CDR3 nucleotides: TGTGCCAGCAGTTTGCCAAGGACTAGCGGGAGGAGGGAGCAGTACTTC.

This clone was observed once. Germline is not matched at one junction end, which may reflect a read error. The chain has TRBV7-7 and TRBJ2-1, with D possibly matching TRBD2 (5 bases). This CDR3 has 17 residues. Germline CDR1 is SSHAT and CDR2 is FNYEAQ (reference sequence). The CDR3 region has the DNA TGTGCTAGCAGCTCCCCCCGCGGAACATGGGGAGCAAATGAGCAGTTCTTC. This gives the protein CASSSPRGTWGANEQFF. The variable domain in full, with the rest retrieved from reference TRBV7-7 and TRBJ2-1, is GAGVSQSPRYKVTKRGQDVTLRCDPISSHATLYWYQQALGQGPEFLTYFNYEAQPDKSGLPSDRFSAERPEGSISTLTIQRTEQRDSAMYRCASSSPRGTWGANEQFFGPGTRLTVL.

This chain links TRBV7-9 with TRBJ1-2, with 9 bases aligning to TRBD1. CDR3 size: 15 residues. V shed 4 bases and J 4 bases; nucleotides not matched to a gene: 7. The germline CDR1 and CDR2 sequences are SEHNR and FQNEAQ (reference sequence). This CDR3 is CASSSRGQGSYGYTF. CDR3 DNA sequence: TGTGCCAGCAGCTCCCGGGGACAGGGCTCCTATGGCTACACCTTC.

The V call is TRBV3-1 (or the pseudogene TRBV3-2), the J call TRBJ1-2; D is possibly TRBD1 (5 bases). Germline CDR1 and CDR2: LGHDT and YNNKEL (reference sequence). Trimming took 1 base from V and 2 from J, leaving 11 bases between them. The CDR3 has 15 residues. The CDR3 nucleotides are TGTGCCAGCAGCCAAGCCTACAGGAGAAACTATGGCTACACCTTC. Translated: CASSQAYRRNYGYTF.

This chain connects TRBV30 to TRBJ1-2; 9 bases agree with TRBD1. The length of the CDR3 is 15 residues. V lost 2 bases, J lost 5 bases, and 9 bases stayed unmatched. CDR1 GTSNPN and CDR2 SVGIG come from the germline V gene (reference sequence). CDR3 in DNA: TGTGCCTGGAGTCCGACCGGGACAGGGTTATATGGCTACACCTTC. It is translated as CAWSPTGTGLYGYTF. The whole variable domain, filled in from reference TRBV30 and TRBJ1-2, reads SQTIHQWPATLVQPVGSPLSLECTVEGTSNPNLYWYRQAAGRGLQLLFYSVGIGQISSEVPQNLSASRPQDRQFILSSKKLLLSDSGFYLCAWSPTGTGLYGYTFGSGTRLTVV.

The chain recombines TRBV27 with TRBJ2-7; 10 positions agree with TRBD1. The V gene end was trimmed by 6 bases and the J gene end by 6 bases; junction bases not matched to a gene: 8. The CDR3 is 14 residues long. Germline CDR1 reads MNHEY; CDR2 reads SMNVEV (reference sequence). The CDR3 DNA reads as TGTGCCAGCAGCCCAAGCGGGACAGGGGTCGAGCAGTACTTC. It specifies CASSPSGTGVEQYF.

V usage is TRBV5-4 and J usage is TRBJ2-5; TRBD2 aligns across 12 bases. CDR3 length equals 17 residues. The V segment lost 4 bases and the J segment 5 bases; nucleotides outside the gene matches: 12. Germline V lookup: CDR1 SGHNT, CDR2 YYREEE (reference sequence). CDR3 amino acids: CASSPRIGTSGLETQYF. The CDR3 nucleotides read TGTGCCAGCAGCCCCCGGATCGGGACTAGCGGGCTGGAGACCCAGTACTTC.

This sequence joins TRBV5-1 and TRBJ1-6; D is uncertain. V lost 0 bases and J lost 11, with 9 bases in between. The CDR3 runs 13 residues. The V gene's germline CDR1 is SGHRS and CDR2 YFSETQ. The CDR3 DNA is TGCGCCAGCAGCTTGGACGGGTTTGCACCCCTCCACTTT. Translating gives CASSLDGFAPLHF.

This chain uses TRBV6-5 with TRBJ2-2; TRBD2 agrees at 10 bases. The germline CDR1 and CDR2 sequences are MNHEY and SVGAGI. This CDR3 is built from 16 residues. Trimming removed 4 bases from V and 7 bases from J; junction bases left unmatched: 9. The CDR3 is CASSSPAGGYGGELFF. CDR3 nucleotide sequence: TGTGCCAGCAGTTCCCCAGCGGGAGGGTACGGCGGGGAGCTGTTTTTT.